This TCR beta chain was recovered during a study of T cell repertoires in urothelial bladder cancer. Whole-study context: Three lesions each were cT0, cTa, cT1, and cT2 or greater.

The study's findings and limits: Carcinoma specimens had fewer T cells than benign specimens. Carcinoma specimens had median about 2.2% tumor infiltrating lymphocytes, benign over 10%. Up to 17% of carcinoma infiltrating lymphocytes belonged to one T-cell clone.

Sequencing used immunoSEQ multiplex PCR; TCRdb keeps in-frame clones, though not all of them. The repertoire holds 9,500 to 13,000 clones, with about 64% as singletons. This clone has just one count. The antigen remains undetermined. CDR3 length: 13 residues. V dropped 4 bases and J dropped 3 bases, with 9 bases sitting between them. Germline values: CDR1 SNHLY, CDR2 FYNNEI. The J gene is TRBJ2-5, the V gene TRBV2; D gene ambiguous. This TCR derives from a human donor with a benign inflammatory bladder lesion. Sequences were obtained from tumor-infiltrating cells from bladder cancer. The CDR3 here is CASSGTEKETQYF. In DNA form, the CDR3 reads TGTGCCAGCAGTGGGACCGAGAAAGAGACCCAGTACTTC.